Each of the 14 T cell receptor beta chains below was sequenced from the same sample in a study of T cells after yellow fever vaccination. TCRdb re-derived calls from the 5' RACE reads in MiXCR, one entry per CDR3 protein. Of more than 95,000 distinct CDR3 sequences detected, roughly 15% appear once; the ten largest clones hold approximately 43%. This specimen consisted of CD8+ T cells sorted from PBMCs, obtained 5 days after the yellow fever booster vaccination. These TCRs come from a man aged 18 to 30 who received the YFV17D yellow fever vaccine.

There are a few counts of this clonotype. This rearrangement joins TRBV4-1 to TRBJ2-1; D tentatively reads TRBD1 or TRBD2 (5 bases each). The CDR3 has 17 residues. With 1 base removed from V and 5 bases from J, the gap between germline ends came to 18 bases. From germline, CDR1 is MGHRA and CDR2 YSYEKL. The chain's CDR3 is CASSQGSLGTINNEQFF. The CDR3 DNA is TGCGCCAGCAGCCAAGGTTCTTTGGGGACCATTAACAATGAGCAGTTCTTC.

CDR3 sequence reads: CASRADNSYEQYF. The CDR3 DNA reads as TGTGCCAGCAGGGCGGACAACTCCTACGAGCAGTACTTC. V and J are TRBV12-3 or TRBV12-4 and TRBJ2-7; a possible D gene is TRBD1 (5 bases). This CDR3 comprises 13 residues. Trimming took off 6 bases at V and 0 bases at J, with 9 bases between the two ends.

This clonotype has only a few counts. J is TRBJ1-6 and V is TRBV4-3; D gene uncertain. This CDR3 is 14 amino acids long. CDR1 is LGHNA, CDR2 YSLEER, per germline. Between the trimmed V and J ends, which lost 4 bases and 5 bases, there was a span of 9 bases. The CDR3 sequence: CASSLPGDNSPLHF. The CDR3 DNA sequence: TGCGCCAGCAGCCTCCCCGGGGATAATTCACCCCTCCACTTT.

Only a few counts were recorded for this clonotype. The V call is TRBV7-9, the J call TRBJ2-3; D might be TRBD2 (6 bases). CDR3 size: 15 residues. Germline V gene sequence: CDR1 SEHNR, CDR2 FQNEAQ (reference sequence). Trimming took off 5 bases at V and 0 bases at J, with 12 bases between the two ends. This chain's CDR3 is CASSTIGGSTDTQYF. As DNA, the CDR3 is TGTGCCAGCAGCACTATCGGGGGTAGCACAGATACGCAGTATTTT. The entire variable domain, with the rest obtained from reference TRBV7-9 and TRBJ2-3, is as follows: DTGVSQNPRHKITKRGQNVTFRCDPISEHNRLYWYRQTLGQGPEFLTYFQNEAQLEKSRLLSDRFSAERPKGSFSTLEIQRTEQGDSAMYLCASSTIGGSTDTQYFGPGTRLTVL.

In nucleotides, the CDR3 is TGTGCCAGCAGCCAAAGGGTACAGACGTTCTCCTACGAGCAGTACTTC. This translates into CASSQRVQTFSYEQYF. The V and J genes are TRBV12-3 or TRBV12-4 and TRBJ2-7, with no clear D. This CDR3 contains 16 residues. Deletions cut 6 bases from V and 0 bases from J, with 18 bases between.

The CDR3 nucleotides are TGTGCCAGCAGCTTAGTCTTCAAGAACACAGATACGCAGTATTTT. It is translated as CASSLVFKNTDTQYF. The chain employs TRBV7-9 and TRBJ2-3, with D hard to call. Trimming left V 1 base short and J 2 bases short, with 10 bases between. The V gene's germline CDR1 is SEHNR and CDR2 FQNEAQ (reference sequence). This CDR3 is built from 15 residues.

This clonotype appeared once. The chain carries TRBV7-2 and TRBJ1-1; D is unclear. Trimming left V 2 bases short and J 7 bases short, with 8 bases between. The CDR3 loop spans 12 amino acids. Germline V lookup: CDR1 SGHTA, CDR2 FQGNSA. The CDR3 reads CASSLMGIEAFF. The CDR3, as DNA: TGTGCCAGCAGCTTAATGGGCATTGAAGCTTTCTTT.

This clonotype showed up many times. The V gene is TRBV15, the J gene TRBJ2-7; either TRBD1 or TRBD2 may fit D (5 bases each). Germline lookup yields CDR1 LNHNV and CDR2 YYDKDF (reference sequence). The CDR3 is 14 residues long. The ends were cut back, 0 bases at V and 4 bases at J, with 10 bases in the middle. The chain's CDR3 is CATSREGTIYEQYF. The CDR3 DNA reads as TGTGCCACCAGCAGAGAAGGGACGATTTACGAGCAGTACTTC.

V and J are TRBV6-6 and TRBJ2-7; D is uncertain. Trimming removed 5 bases at V and 4 bases at J, with 12 bases between. This CDR3 is 13 amino acids long. From germline, CDR1 is MNHNY and CDR2 SVGAGI (reference sequence). As DNA, the CDR3 is TGTGCCAGCAGTGCTTTAACGAGGTACGAGCAGTACGTC. The encoded protein is CASSALTRYEQYV.

The chain employs TRBV5-1 and TRBJ2-1; D may correspond to TRBD1 or TRBD2 (5 bases each). The V end was cut by 3 bases, the J end by 5 bases, with 15 bases between. Germline CDR1 and CDR2: SGHRS and YFSETQ. The CDR3 is 15 amino acids. The CDR3 loop is CASSSTGDEHNEQFF. The CDR3, as DNA: TGCGCCAGCAGCTCCACCGGGGACGAACACAATGAGCAGTTCTTC. The variable domain in full, completed from reference TRBV5-1 and TRBJ2-1, reads KAGVTQTPRYLIKTRGQQVTLSCSPISGHRSVSWYQQTPGQGLQFLFEYFSETQRNKGNFPGRFSGRQFSNSRSEMNVSTLELGDSALYLCASSSTGDEHNEQFFGPGTRLTVL.

To note about this clonotype: The DNA is omitted, as the CDR3 cannot be located on it reliably, and the CDR3 follows TCRdb's listing. The rearrangement uses TRBV19 and TRBJ1-5; whether TRBD1, the table's D call, matches the DNA was not checked. From its first to its last residue, the CDR3 has 14 amino acids. The germline V gene has CDR1 LNHDA and CDR2 SQIVND (reference sequence). This CDR3 is CASTSGGGNQPQHF.

The chain has TRBV29-1 and TRBJ2-5, with D perhaps assigned TRBD1 or TRBD2 (5 bases each). The CDR3 is 14 amino acids. V was cut by 7 bases and J by 2 bases, with 17 bases left in between. Germline lookup yields CDR1 SQVTM and CDR2 ANQGSEA. This CDR3 is CSASIPGPQETQYF. In nucleotides, the CDR3 is TGCAGCGCTTCTATACCGGGGCCACAAGAGACCCAGTACTTC.

The chain couples TRBV5-1 to TRBJ2-1; TRBD2 matches 9 bases. Germline CDR1 is SGHRS and CDR2 is YFSETQ. The V gene end was trimmed by 0 bases and the J gene end by 7 bases; junction bases not matched to a gene: 5. CDR3 length: 15 amino acids. CDR3 sequence reads: CASSLVGSGGNEQFF. DNA of the CDR3: TGCGCCAGCAGCTTGGTCGGTAGCGGGGGAAATGAGCAGTTCTTC.

There are a few counts of this clonotype. The V gene is TRBV4-1, the J gene TRBJ2-3; TRBD1 or TRBD2 may be the D gene (6 bases each). This CDR3 has 16 residues. V was shortened by 0 bases and J by 4 bases, with 14 bases between the two germline ends. Looked up from germline, CDR1 is MGHRA and CDR2 is YSYEKL. CDR3 in amino acids: CASSQDLGGWADTQYF. The CDR3 nucleotides read TGCGCCAGCAGCCAAGATTTAGGGGGGTGGGCAGATACGCAGTATTTT.